The rows below give T cell receptor beta chains drawn from one sample of a study of beta chain features in type 1 diabetes. The method was immunoSEQ multiplex PCR; TCRdb's version includes in-frame clones alone and lacks a portion of them. This sample has 300,000 to 400,000 clones, with approximately 10% found just once. The sequenced material came from central memory CD4+ T cells from blood. The receptors derive from a man aged 30 to 39 with type 1 diabetes. Each CDR3 is given with its conserved first and last residue. The D gene is left open where the match is weak. Clone size is not always given. Where it is, it says once, few, many or a class for expanded clones.

CDR3	DNA	D	V	size	J
CASSVAENYGYTF	TGTGCCAGCAGCGTAGCGGAGAACTATGGCTACACCTTC	-	TRBV9	-	TRBJ1-2
CASRRLPQGENEQFF	TGTGCCAGCAGACGACTCCCCCAGGGGGAGAATGAGCAGTTCTTC	TRBD1	TRBV6-1	-	TRBJ2-1
CASSEGGLGYEQYF	TGCGCCAGCAGTGAGGGGGGCCTCGGCTACGAGCAGTACTTC	-	TRBV10-1	once	TRBJ2-7
CASSQDPAGGTDTQYF	TGCGCCAGCAGCCAAGATCCAGCGGGGGGCACAGATACGCAGTATTTT	TRBD2	TRBV4-3	few	TRBJ2-3
CSVVGNNLNTEAFF	TGCAGCGTTGTAGGGAACAACCTGAACACTGAAGCTTTCTTT	-	TRBV29-1	few	TRBJ1-1
CASRYLGETQYF	TGTGCCAGCAGATACCTGGGAGAGACCCAGTACTTC	-	TRBV2	few	TRBJ2-5
CASSQGLAADTQYF	TGCGCCAGCAGCCAGGGACTAGCGGCAGATACGCAGTATTTT	TRBD2	TRBV5-1	-	TRBJ2-3
CASSGQPGTGKDTQYF	TGTGCCAGCAGCGGACAGCCCGGGACAGGGAAGGATACGCAGTATTTT	TRBD1	TRBV9	-	TRBJ2-3
CSARQGDEQYF	TGCAGCGCGAGACAGGGAGACGAGCAGTACTTC	TRBD1	TRBV29-1	-	TRBJ2-7
CSASPGQGSLYEQYF	TGCAGCGCCTCGCCGGGACAGGGGTCGCTTTACGAGCAGTACTTC	TRBD1	TRBV29-1	-	TRBJ2-7
CARGQINTEAFF	TGTGCCAGGGGACAGATAAACACTGAAGCTTTCTTT	TRBD1	TRBV2	-	TRBJ1-1
CSVDIAGGRDTQYF	TGCAGCGTTGATATAGCGGGGGGGCGTGATACGCAGTATTTT	TRBD2	TRBV29-1	-	TRBJ2-3
CASSSFASYEQYF	TGTGCCAGCAGTTCTTTCGCATCCTACGAGCAGTACTTC	-	TRBV6-6	-	TRBJ2-7
CAIRTYIQETQYF	TGTGCCATCCGGACATATATTCAAGAGACCCAGTACTTC	-	TRBV6-1	few	TRBJ2-5
CASSLSRTDTQYF	TGTGCCAGCAGCTTATCCCGTACAGATACGCAGTATTTT	-	TRBV7-2	few	TRBJ2-3
CASSPTSENYNEQFF	TGTGCCAGCAGCCCCACTAGTGAGAACTACAATGAGCAGTTCTTC	-	TRBV9	few	TRBJ2-1
CASSRGAGNTIYF	TGTGCCAGCAGCCGTGGGGCTGGAAACACCATATATTTT	-	TRBV21-1	few	TRBJ1-3
CASSLAGQNTEAFF	TGTGCCAGCAGCTTAGCTGGGCAGAACACTGAAGCTTTCTTT	-	TRBV7-9	few	TRBJ1-1
CASSFGTGEGYTF	TGTGCCAGCAGCTTTGGGACAGGGGAGGGCTACACCTTC	TRBD1	TRBV7-9	few	TRBJ1-2
CASGLVGETQYF	TGTGCTAGTGGTTTGGTGGGTGAGACCCAGTACTTC	-	TRBV12-5	-	TRBJ2-5